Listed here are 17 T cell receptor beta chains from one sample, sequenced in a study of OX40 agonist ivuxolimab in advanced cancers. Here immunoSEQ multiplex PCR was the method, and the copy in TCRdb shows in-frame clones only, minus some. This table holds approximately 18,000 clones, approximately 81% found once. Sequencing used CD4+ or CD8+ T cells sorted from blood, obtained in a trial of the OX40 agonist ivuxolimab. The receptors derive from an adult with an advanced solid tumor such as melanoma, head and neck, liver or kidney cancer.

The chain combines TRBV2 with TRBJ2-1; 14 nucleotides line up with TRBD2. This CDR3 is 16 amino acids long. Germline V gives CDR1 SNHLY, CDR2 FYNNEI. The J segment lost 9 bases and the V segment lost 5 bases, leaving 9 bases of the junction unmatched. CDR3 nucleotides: TGTGCCAGCAGTTCTCCGGGACTAGCGGGAGTAGGTGAGCAGTTCTTC. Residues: CASSSPGLAGVGEQFF. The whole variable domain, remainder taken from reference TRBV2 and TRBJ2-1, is EPEVTQTPSHQVTQMGQEVILRCVPISNHLYFYWYRQILGQKVEFLVSFYNNEISEKSEIFDDQFSVERPDGSNFTLKIRSTKLEDSAMYFCASSSPGLAGVGEQFFGPGTRLTVL.

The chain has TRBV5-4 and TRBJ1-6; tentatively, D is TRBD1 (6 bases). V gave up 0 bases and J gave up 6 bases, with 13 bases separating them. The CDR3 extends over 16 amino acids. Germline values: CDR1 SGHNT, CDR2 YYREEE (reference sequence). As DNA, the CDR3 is TGTGCCAGCAGCTTGGACCCCACAGGGTTTAATTCACCCCTCCACTTT. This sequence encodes CASSLDPTGFNSPLHF.

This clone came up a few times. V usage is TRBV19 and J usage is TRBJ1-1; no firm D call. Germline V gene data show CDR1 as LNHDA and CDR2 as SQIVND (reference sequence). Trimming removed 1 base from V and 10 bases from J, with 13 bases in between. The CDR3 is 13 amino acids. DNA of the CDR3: TGTGCCAGTAGTATAGGAACAGCCTTTGGAGCTTTCTTT. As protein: CASSIGTAFGAFF.

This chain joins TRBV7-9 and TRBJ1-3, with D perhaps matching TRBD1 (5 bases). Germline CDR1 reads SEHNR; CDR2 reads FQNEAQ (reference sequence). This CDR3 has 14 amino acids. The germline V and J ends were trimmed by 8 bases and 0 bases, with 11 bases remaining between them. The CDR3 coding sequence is TGTGCCAGCGTCGGGGCCTCCTCTGGAAACACCATATATTTT. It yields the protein CASVGASSGNTIYF.

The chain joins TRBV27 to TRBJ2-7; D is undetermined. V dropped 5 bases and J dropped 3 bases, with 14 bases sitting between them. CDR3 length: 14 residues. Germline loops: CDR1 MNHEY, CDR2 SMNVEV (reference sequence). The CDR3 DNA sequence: TGTGCCAGCAGTCCAACCGCCGTGATCTACGAGCAGTACTTC. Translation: CASSPTAVIYEQYF.

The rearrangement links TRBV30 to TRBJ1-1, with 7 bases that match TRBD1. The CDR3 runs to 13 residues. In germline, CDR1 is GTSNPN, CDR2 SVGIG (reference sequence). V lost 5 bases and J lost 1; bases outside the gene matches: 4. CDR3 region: CAWGAGGNTEAFF. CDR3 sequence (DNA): TGTGCCTGGGGTGCAGGGGGGAACACTGAAGCTTTCTTT.

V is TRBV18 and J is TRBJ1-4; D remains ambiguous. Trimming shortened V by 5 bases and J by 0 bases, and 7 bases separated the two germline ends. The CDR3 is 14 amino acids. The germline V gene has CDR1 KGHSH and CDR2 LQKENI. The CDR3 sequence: CASSTDATNEKLFF. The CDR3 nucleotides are TGTGCCAGCTCAACAGACGCAACTAATGAAAAACTGTTTTTT.

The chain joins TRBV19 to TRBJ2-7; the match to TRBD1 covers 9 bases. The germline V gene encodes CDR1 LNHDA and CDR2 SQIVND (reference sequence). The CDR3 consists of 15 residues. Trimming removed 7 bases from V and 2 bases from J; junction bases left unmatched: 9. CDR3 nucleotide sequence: TGTGCCAGTACCATGGGCACAGGGGGCCCCTACGAGCAGTACTTC. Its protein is CASTMGTGGPYEQYF.

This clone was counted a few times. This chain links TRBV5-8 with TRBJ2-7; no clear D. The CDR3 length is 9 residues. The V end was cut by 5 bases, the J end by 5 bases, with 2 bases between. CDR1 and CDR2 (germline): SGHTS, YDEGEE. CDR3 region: CASRDEQYF. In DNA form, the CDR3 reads TGTGCCAGCAGGGACGAGCAGTACTTC.

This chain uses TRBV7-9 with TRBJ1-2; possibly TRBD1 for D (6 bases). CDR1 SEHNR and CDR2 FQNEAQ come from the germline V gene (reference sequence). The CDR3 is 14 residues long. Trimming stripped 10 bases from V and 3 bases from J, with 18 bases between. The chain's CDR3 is CATRSGGGHYGYTF. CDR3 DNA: TGTGCCACCAGGTCGGGGGGCGGCCACTATGGCTACACCTTC.

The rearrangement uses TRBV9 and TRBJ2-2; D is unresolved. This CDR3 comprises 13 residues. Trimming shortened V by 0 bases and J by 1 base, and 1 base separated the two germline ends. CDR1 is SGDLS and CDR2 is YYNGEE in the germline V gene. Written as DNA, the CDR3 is TGTGCCAGCAGCGTAGAGAACACCGGGGAGCTGTTTTTT. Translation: CASSVENTGELFF.

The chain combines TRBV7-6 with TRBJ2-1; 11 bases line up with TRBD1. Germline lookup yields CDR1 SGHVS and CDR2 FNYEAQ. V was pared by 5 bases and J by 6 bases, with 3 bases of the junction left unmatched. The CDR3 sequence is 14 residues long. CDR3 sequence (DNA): TGTGCCAGCAGCCCTGGGACAGGGGGCAATGAGCAGTTCTTC. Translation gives CASSPGTGGNEQFF.

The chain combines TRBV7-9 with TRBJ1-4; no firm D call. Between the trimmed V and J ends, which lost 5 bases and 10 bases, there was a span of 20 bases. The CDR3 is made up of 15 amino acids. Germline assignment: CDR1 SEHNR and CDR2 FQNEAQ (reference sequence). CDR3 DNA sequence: TGTGCCAGCAGCCCCCGTAATCTGGGAGCCCGAAAACTGTTTTTT. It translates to CASSPRNLGARKLFF.

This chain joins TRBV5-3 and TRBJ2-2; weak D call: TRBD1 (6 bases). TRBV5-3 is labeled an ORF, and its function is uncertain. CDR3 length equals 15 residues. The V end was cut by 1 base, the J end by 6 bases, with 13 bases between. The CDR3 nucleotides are TGTGCCAGAAGCTTGCGAACAGGGCTGGCCGGGGAGCTGTTTTTT. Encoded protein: CARSLRTGLAGELFF.

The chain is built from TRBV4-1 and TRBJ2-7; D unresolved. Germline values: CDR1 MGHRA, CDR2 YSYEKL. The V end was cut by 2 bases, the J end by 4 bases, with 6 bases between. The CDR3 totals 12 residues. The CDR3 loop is CASSQTGYEQYF. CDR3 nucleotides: TGCGCCAGCAGCCAAACCGGGTACGAGCAGTACTTC.

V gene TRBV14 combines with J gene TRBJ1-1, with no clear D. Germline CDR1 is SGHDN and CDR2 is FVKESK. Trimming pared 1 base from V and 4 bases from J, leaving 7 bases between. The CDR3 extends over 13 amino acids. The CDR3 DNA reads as TGTGCCAGCAGCCAAGGCCGCCTCACTGAAGCTTTCTTT. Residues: CASSQGRLTEAFF.

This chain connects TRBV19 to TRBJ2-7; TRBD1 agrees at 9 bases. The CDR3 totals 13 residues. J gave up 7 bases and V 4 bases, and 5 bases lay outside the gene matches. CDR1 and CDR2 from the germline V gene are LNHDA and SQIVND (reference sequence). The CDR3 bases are TGTGCCAGTAGTAAACAGGGGGCGGGGGAGCAGTACTTC. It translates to CASSKQGAGEQYF.